The text below deals with one T cell receptor beta chain. The source of the sample is a study of blood T cell repertoires in COVID-19. This table comes from immunoSEQ multiplex PCR, and its TCRdb copy is limited to in-frame clones, with some not included. This sample has about 200,000 clones; around 82% occur once, and the top ten carry less than 8.5%. V was trimmed by 5 bases and J by 9 bases, leaving 14 bases between them. The CDR3 is 13 amino acids. Germline V lookup: CDR1 SGHVS, CDR2 FQNEAQ. This sequence joins TRBV7-8 and TRBJ1-5; D not resolved. The receptor was isolated from a man aged 35 to 55 who had recovered from COVID-19. Sequences were obtained from PBMCs or T cells enriched from blood (not recorded which). The chain's CDR3 is CASSPGRLGPQHF. The CDR3 DNA is TGTGCCAGCAGCCCCGGGAGGTTAGGGCCCCAGCATTTT.